This TCR beta chain derives from a study of shared clonotypes between healthy human individuals. Repertoires were generated with immunoSEQ multiplex PCR, while TCRdb's copy carries only in-frame clones and drops some. The data show some 2,000,000 clones, 95% seen once. All of the donors resided in Nashville, Tennessee, and each was a Caucasian adult. The CDR3 runs to 15 residues. The germline CDR1 and CDR2 sequences are WSHSY and SAAADI. The V gene lost 3 bases and the J gene lost 7 bases, with 15 bases spanning the gap. The rearrangement uses TRBV10-2 and TRBJ1-4; tentative D call: TRBD1 (5 bases). The sample comprised naive CD4+ T cells sorted from blood. The sample's subset: CD45RA+ positively selected. The sequence was obtained from a young man in good health. In DNA, the CDR3 is TGCGCCAGCAGTGAACCGGGGACCAAAGGTGAAAAACTGTTTTTT. Translation: CASSEPGTKGEKLFF.